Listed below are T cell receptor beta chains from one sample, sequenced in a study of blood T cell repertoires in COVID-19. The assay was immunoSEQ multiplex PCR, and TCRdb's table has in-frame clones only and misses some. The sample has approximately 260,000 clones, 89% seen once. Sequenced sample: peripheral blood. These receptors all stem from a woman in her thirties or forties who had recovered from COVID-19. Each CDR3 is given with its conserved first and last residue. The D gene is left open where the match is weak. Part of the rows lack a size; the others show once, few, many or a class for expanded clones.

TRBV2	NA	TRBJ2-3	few	CASSDGGKGDTQYF	TGTGCCAGCAGTGACGGGGGTAAAGGAGATACGCAGTATTTT
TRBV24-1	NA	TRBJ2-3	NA	CATSDLVQGADTQYF	TGTGCCACCAGTGATTTGGTACAGGGTGCGGATACGCAGTATTTT
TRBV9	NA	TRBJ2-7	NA	CASSGGPRTDTYEQYF	TGTGCCAGCAGCGGGGGCCCTAGGACAGACACCTACGAGCAGTACTTC
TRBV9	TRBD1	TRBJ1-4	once	CASSRRQGAPTNEKLFF	TGTGCCAGCAGCAGACGACAGGGCGCCCCAACTAATGAAAAACTGTTTTTT
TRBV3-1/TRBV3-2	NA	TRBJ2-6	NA	CASSPFGRSGANVLTF	TGTGCCAGCAGCCCGTTCGGTCGTTCTGGGGCCAACGTCCTGACTTTC
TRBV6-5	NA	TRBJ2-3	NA	CASSYGGSVTQYF	TGTGCCAGCAGTTACGGCGGATCAGTTACGCAGTATTTT
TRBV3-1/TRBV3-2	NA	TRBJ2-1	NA	CASSQGTAGGEQFF	TGTGCCAGCAGCCAAGGGACAGCCGGAGGTGAGCAGTTCTTC
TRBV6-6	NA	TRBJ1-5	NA	CASSLSGRLQPQHF	TGTGCCAGCAGTTTGTCAGGGAGGCTTCAGCCCCAGCATTTT
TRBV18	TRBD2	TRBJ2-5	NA	CASRLLAEQETQYF	TGTGCCAGTCGTCTACTAGCGGAACAAGAGACCCAGTACTTC
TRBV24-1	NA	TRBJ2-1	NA	CATSAPTGPNNEQFF	TGTGCCACCAGTGCGCCGACGGGTCCAAACAATGAGCAGTTCTTC
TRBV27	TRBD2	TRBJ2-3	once	CASSLSPSGGLGTDTQYF	TGTGCCAGCAGTTTATCCCCTAGCGGGGGGTTGGGGACAGATACGCAGTATTTT
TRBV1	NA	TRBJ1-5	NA	CTSSPRTVYSNQPQHF	TGCACCAGCAGCCCTAGGACAGTATATAGCAATCAGCCCCAGCATTTT
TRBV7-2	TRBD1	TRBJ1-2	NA	CASSSFNRGHGYTF	TGTGCCAGCAGCTCCTTCAACAGGGGCCATGGCTACACCTTC
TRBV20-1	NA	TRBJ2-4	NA	CSARDGDGQYF	TGCAGTGCTAGAGATGGAGACGGCCAGTACTTC
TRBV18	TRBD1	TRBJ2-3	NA	CASSPYRGKTDTQYF	TGTGCCAGCTCACCATACAGGGGGAAAACAGATACGCAGTATTTT
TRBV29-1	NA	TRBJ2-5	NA	CSVGGGGMETQYF	TGCAGCGTTGGAGGGGGGGGGATGGAGACCCAGTACTTC
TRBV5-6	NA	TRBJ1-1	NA	CASSQGGWTEAFF	TGTGCCAGCAGCCAGGGAGGATGGACTGAAGCTTTCTTT
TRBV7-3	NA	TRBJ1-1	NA	CASSMTEDTEAFF	TGTGCCAGCAGCATGACAGAAGACACTGAAGCTTTCTTT
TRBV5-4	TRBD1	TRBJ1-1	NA	CASRTNRGLNTEAFF	TGTGCCAGCAGGACCAACAGGGGGCTGAACACTGAAGCTTTCTTT
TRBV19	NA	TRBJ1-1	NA	CASSGVRETAEAFF	TGTGCCAGTAGCGGGGTTCGAGAGACGGCGGAAGCTTTCTTT
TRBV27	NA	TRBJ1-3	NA	CASSLSTPGYSGNTIYF	TGTGCCAGCAGTTTATCGACACCGGGATACTCTGGAAACACCATATATTTT
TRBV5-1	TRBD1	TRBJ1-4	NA	CASSLATGSEKLFF	TGCGCCAGCAGCTTGGCGACAGGGAGTGAAAAACTGTTTTTT
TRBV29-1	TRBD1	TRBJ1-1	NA	CSAGTGGHIEAFF	TGCAGCGCCGGGACAGGGGGCCATATTGAAGCTTTCTTT
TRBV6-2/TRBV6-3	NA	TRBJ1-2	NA	CASSYPDGSDGYTF	TGTGCCAGCAGTTACCCGGACGGGAGCGATGGCTACACCTTC
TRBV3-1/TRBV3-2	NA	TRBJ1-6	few	CASSQESLVDSPLHF	TGTGCCAGCAGCCAGGAGTCCCTTGTGGATTCACCCCTCCACTTT
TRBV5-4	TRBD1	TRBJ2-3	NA	CASSSDRGGTDTQYF	TGTGCCAGCAGCAGTGACAGGGGGGGCACAGATACGCAGTATTTT
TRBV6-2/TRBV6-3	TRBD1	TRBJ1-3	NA	CASSYGINSRGTARNTIYF	TGTGCCAGCAGTTACGGGATAAACTCTCGAGGGACAGCCAGAAACACCATATATTTT
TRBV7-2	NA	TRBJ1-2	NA	CASSLGPAGATFGGYTF	TGTGCCAGCAGCTTAGGACCCGCGGGGGCTACTTTTGGGGGCTACACCTTC
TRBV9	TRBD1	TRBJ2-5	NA	CASSARTGTQETQYF	TGTGCCAGCAGCGCTCGGACAGGGACTCAAGAGACCCAGTACTTC
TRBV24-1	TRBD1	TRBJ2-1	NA	CATSDPGTEDNEQFF	TGTGCCACCAGTGATCCCGGGACAGAAGACAATGAGCAGTTCTTC
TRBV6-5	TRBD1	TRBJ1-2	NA	CASSYVDRGYGYTF	TGTGCCAGCAGTTACGTGGACAGGGGATACGGCTACACCTTC
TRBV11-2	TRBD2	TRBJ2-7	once	CASSLFQRGNYEQYF	TGTGCCAGCAGCTTATTCCAGCGGGGGAACTACGAGCAGTACTTC
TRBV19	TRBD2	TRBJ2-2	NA	CASTRLAGGSSGELFF	TGTGCCAGTACTCGATTAGCGGGGGGGTCCTCCGGGGAGCTGTTTTTT
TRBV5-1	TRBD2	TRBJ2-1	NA	CASRVGGPDNEQFF	TGCGCCAGCAGGGTGGGAGGGCCGGACAATGAGCAGTTCTTC
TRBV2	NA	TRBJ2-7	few	CASSTGGYGEQYF	TGTGCCAGCAGTACCGGAGGGTATGGCGAGCAGTACTTC
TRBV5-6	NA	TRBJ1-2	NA	CASSSPQGSNYGYTF	TGTGCCAGCAGCTCTCCTCAGGGATCTAACTATGGCTACACCTTC
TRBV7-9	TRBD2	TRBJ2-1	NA	CASSHVSGGKYNEQFF	TGTGCCAGCAGCCACGTAAGCGGGGGAAAGTACAATGAGCAGTTCTTC
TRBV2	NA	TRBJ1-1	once	CASTDSGTPNTEAFF	TGTGCCAGCACAGATTCCGGGACACCGAACACTGAAGCTTTCTTT